Shown below are 3 T cell receptor beta chains from a single sample sequenced in a study of T cells in Graves' hyperthyroidism and ophthalmopathy. From RNA transcripts, TCR beta CDR3 regions were amplified. In the first-round RT-PCR of the TCR CDR3, the HTBI primer set was used. One entry per CDR3 protein results from TCRdb running MiXCR on the multiplex PCR reads. The sample includes fewer than 450,000 distinct CDR3 sequences, about 17% of them seen just once. The sample taken for sequencing was blood. These receptors originate from a woman aged 25 to 45 with Graves' hyperthyroidism that later progressed to Graves' ophthalmopathy.

The chain joins TRBV27 to TRBJ1-6; TRBD1 might be the D (6 bases). Trimming shortened V by 2 bases and J by 7 bases, and 9 bases separated the two germline ends. There are 14 residues in the CDR3. The V gene's germline CDR1 is MNHEY and CDR2 SMNVEV (reference sequence). This CDR3 is CASSLRGQNSPLHF. The CDR3 bases are TGTGCCAGCAGTTTACGGGGACAAAATTCACCCCTCCACTTT.

CDR3: CASSLAGGPNTQYF. The CDR3, as DNA: TGTGCCAGCAGCTTAGCCGGGGGGCCGAATACGCAGTATTTT. V and J are TRBV11-2 and TRBJ2-3; possible D gene TRBD2, 7 bases. CDR1 and CDR2 (germline): SGHAT, FQNNGV. CDR3 length equals 14 residues. Trimming took 1 base from V and 7 from J, leaving 12 bases between them.

The V gene is TRBV18, the J gene TRBJ1-2; D ambiguous. Per germline, CDR1 KGHSH and CDR2 LQKENI. CDR3 size: 16 residues. Deletions cut 1 base from V and 1 base from J, with 13 bases between. This CDR3 reads CASSPLARRVNYGYTF. In nucleotides, the CDR3 is TGTGCCAGCTCACCACTAGCGAGAAGGGTTAACTATGGCTACACCTTC.